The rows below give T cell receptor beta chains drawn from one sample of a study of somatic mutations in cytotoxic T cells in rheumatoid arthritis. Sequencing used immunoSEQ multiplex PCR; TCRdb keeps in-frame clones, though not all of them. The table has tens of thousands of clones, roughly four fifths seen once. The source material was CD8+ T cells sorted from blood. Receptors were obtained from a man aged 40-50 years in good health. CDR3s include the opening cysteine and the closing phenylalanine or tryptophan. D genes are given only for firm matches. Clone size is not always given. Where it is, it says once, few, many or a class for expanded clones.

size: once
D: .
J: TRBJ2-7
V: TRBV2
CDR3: CASSDYPGATYEQYF
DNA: TGTGCCAGCAGTGATTATCCAGGGGCGACCTACGAGCAGTACTTC

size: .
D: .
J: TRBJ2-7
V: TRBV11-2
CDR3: CASSFNQGYEQYF
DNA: TGTGCCAGCAGCTTCAACCAGGGGTACGAGCAGTACTTC

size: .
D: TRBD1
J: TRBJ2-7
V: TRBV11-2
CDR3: CASSFGTGDYEQYF
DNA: TGTGCCAGCAGCTTCGGGACAGGAGACTACGAGCAGTACTTC

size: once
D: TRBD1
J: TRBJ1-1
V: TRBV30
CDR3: CAWSGGTGSNTEAFF
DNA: TGTGCCTGGAGCGGGGGGACAGGGTCGAACACTGAAGCTTTCTTT

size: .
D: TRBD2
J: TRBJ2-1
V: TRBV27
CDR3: CASSPGLAAYNEQFF
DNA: TGTGCCAGCAGTCCGGGACTAGCTGCCTACAATGAGCAGTTCTTC

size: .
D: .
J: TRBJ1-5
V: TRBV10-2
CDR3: CASKPRGDFNQPQHF
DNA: TGCGCCAGCAAGCCGAGAGGGGACTTCAATCAGCCCCAGCATTTT

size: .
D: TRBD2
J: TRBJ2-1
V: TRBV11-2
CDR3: CASSLESSGTYNEQFF
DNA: TGTGCCAGCAGCTTAGAGTCTAGCGGAACCTACAATGAGCAGTTCTTC

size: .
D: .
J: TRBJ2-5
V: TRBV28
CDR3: CASSPDGQVGRETQYF
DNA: TGTGCCAGCAGTCCAGATGGGCAGGTCGGGAGAGAGACCCAGTACTTC

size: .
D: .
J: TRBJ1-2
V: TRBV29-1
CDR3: CSVEPGDQWGGYTF
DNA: TGCAGCGTTGAACCCGGGGACCAATGGGGGGGCTACACCTTC

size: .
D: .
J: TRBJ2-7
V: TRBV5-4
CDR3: CASSFGLSYEQYF
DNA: TGTGCCAGCAGCTTCGGGCTTTCCTACGAGCAGTACTTC

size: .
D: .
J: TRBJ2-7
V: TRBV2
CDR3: CATKGWENEQYF
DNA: TGTGCCACAAAGGGCTGGGAGAACGAGCAGTACTTC

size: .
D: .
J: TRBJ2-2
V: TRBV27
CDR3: CASTSGRSQNTGELFF
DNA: TGTGCCAGCACTTCCGGTCGCAGCCAGAACACCGGGGAGCTGTTTTTT

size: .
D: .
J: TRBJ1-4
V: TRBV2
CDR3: CAGIAGATTNEKLFF
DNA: TGTGCCGGCATAGCTGGGGCGACGACTAATGAAAAACTGTTTTTT

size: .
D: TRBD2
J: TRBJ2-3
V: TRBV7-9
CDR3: CASSQASGGTYTDTQYF
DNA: TGTGCCAGCAGCCAAGCTTCGGGGGGGACTTACACAGATACGCAGTATTTT

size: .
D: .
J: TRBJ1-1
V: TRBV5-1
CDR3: CASSLGGGGSTEAFF
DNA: TGCGCCAGCAGCTTGGGGGGGGGCGGGAGCACTGAAGCTTTCTTT

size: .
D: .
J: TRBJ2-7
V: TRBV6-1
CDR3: CASSNPSEGYEQYF
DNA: TGTGCCAGCAGTAACCCCTCTGAGGGCTACGAGCAGTACTTC

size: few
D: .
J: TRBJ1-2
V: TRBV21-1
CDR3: CASSKASRLRGYTF
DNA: TGTGCCAGCAGCAAAGCGAGCAGGCTTCGTGGCTACACCTTC

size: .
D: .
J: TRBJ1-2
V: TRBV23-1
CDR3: CASSQSPLRVCYSRANYGYTF
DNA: TGCGCCAGCAGTCAATCCCCATTAAGAGTTTGTTATTCCAGAGCTAACTATGGCTACACCTTC

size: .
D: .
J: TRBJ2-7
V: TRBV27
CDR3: CASSYRGISYEQYF
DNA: TGTGCCAGCAGTTATCGGGGGATCTCCTACGAGCAGTACTTC

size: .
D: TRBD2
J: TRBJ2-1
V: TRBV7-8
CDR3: CASSLTSGSKNEQFF
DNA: TGTGCCAGCAGCTTAACTAGCGGGAGTAAGAATGAGCAGTTCTTC

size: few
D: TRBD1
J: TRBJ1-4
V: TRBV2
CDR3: CASIEGTATNEKLFF
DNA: TGTGCCAGCATCGAGGGGACAGCAACTAATGAAAAACTGTTTTTT

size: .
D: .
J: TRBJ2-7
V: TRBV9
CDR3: CASSVLGSYEQYF
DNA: TGTGCCAGCAGCGTACTAGGTTCCTACGAGCAGTACTTC

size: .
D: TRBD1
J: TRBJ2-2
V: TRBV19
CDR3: CASLPRQGPITRETGELFF
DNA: TGTGCCAGCCTCCCCCGACAGGGACCCATCACGCGAGAGACCGGGGAGCTGTTTTTT

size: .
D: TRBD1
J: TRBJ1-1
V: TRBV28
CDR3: CASRNPGTGGTEAFF
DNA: TGTGCCAGCAGGAATCCCGGGACAGGGGGCACTGAAGCTTTCTTT

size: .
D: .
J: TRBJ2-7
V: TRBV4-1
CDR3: CASSQGVPIGEQYF
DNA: TGCGCCAGCAGCCAGGGAGTACCTATAGGCGAGCAGTACTTC

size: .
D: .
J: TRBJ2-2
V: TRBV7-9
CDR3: CASSPRQVIDTGELFF
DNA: TGTGCCAGCAGCCCTCGACAGGTCATCGACACCGGGGAGCTGTTTTTT

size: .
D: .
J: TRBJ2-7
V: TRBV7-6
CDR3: CASSLRGYEQYF
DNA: TGTGCCAGCAGCCTACGGGGGTACGAGCAGTACTTC

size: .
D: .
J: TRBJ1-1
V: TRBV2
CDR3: CASSENYGYTEAFF
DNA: TGTGCCAGCAGTGAAAACTACGGATACACTGAAGCTTTCTTT

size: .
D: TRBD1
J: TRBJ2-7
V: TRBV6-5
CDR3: CASSRGEGASREQYF
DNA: TGTGCCAGCAGTAGGGGAGAGGGGGCTTCGCGCGAGCAGTACTTC

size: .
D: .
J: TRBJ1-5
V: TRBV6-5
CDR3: CASSTSETANQPQHF
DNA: TGTGCCAGCAGCACGAGTGAGACAGCCAATCAGCCCCAGCATTTT

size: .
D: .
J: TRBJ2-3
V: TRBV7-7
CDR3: CASSLDGPSTDTQYF
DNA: TGTGCCAGCAGCTTAGATGGGCCCAGCACAGATACGCAGTATTTT

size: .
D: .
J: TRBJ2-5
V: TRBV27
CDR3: CASSLGGKLETQYF
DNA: TGTGCCAGCAGTTTAGGCGGGAAGCTGGAGACCCAGTACTTC

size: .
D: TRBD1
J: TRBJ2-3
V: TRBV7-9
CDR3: CASSIPGQGTDTQYF
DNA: TGTGCCAGCAGTATCCCGGGACAGGGTACAGATACGCAGTATTTT

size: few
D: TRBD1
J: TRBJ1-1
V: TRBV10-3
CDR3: CAITGELNTEAFF
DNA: TGTGCCATAACAGGGGAGTTGAACACTGAAGCTTTCTTT

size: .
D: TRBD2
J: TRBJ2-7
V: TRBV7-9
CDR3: CASSLGLAASEQYF
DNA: TGTGCCAGCAGCCTAGGACTAGCGGCCTCCGAGCAGTACTTC

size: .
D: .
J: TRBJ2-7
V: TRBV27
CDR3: CASTAGASYEQYF
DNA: TGTGCCAGCACGGCAGGGGCCTCCTACGAGCAGTACTTC

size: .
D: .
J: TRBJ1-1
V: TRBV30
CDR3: CAWSVLLGQLAFF
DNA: TGTGCCTGGAGTGTACTTTTGGGGCAGCTTGCTTTCTTT

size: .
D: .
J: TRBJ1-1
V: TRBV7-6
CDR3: CASSPESGNTEAFF
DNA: TGTGCCAGCAGCCCCGAATCGGGGAACACTGAAGCTTTCTTT

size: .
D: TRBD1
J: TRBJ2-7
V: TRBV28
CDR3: CASAVAGQGAVEQYF
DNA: TGTGCCAGCGCCGTGGCGGGACAGGGGGCCGTCGAGCAGTACTTC

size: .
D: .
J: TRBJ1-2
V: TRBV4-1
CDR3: CASSQDLGNYGYTF
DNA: TGCGCCAGCAGCCAAGATTTGGGGAACTATGGCTACACCTTC

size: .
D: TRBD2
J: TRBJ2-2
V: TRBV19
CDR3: CASRQSSPMTSGTNTGELFF
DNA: TGTGCCAGTAGGCAATCTTCTCCAATGACTAGCGGGACGAACACCGGGGAGCTGTTTTTT

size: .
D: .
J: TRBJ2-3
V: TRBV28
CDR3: CASILRDTDTSTDTQYF
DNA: TGTGCCAGCATCCTCCGGGACACCGATACTAGCACAGATACGCAGTATTTT

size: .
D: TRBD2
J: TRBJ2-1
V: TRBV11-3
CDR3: CASSPWTSGDSNEQFF
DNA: TGTGCCAGCAGCCCCTGGACTAGCGGTGACAGCAATGAGCAGTTCTTC

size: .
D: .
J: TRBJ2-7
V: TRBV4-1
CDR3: CASSREPGTDYEQYF
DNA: TGCGCCAGCAGCCGCGAGCCTGGGACCGACTACGAGCAGTACTTC

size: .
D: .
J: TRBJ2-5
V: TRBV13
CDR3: CASSLAEVRNQETQYF
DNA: TGTGCCAGCAGCTTAGCTGAGGTTAGAAACCAAGAGACCCAGTACTTC

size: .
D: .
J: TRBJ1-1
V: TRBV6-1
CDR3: CASSEGTASGVLNTEAFF
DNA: TGTGCCAGCAGTGAAGGCACCGCGTCTGGAGTTTTGAACACTGAAGCTTTCTTT

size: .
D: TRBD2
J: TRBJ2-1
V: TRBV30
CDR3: CAWSPPGLAGYNEQFF
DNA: TGTGCCTGGAGTCCCCCGGGACTAGCGGGTTACAATGAGCAGTTCTTC

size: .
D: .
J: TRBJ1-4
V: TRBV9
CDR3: CASSEEGTTNEKLFF
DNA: TGTGCCAGCAGCGAGGAAGGAACAACTAATGAAAAACTGTTTTTT

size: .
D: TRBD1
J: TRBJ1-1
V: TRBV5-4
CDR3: CASSLQGAPTEAFF
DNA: TGTGCCAGCAGCTTGCAGGGGGCGCCCACTGAAGCTTTCTTT

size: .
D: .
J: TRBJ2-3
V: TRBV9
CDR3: CASSVAGVGYTQYF
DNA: TGTGCCAGCAGCGTAGCGGGAGTAGGATATACGCAGTATTTT

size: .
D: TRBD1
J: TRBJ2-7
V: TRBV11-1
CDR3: CASSQPGQSYEQYF
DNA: TGTGCCAGCAGCCAACCGGGACAGTCCTACGAGCAGTACTTC

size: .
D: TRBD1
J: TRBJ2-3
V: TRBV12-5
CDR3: CASGLVSEGQGSDTQYF
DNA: TGTGCTAGTGGTTTGGTATCCGAAGGACAGGGGTCAGATACGCAGTATTTT

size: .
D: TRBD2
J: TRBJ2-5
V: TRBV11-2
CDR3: CASSPGGLAVQETQYF
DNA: TGTGCCAGCAGCCCCGGGGGACTAGCGGTACAAGAGACCCAGTACTTC

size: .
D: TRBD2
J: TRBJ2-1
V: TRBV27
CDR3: CASRTGLAGVDEQFF
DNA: TGTGCCAGCAGGACGGGACTAGCGGGAGTAGATGAGCAGTTCTTC

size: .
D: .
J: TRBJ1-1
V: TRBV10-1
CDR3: CASSEKGNTEAFF
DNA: TGCGCCAGCAGTGAGAAAGGGAACACTGAAGCTTTCTTT